The rows below give T cell receptor beta chains drawn from one sample of a study of cytomegalovirus exposure and HLA in healthy donors. TCRdb's copy holds only in-frame clones and misses some; the assay was immunoSEQ multiplex PCR. The sample lists around 150,000 clones; around 81% were seen once. The specimen sequenced was PBMCs. These receptor sequences come from a man in his fifties or sixties in good health and CMV-seronegative. Each CDR3 is given with its conserved first and last residue. A D gene is named only where the DNA matches it firmly. Clone size appears in some rows only: once, few, many, or a class for an expanded clone.

TRBV6-1	12	NA	NA	TRBJ1-1	CASSELRWSAFF	TGTGCCAGCAGTGAACTCAGGTGGTCAGCTTTCTTT
TRBV10-2	16	TRBD1	NA	TRBJ1-1	CASSGQGTTLNTEAFF	TGCGCCAGCAGTGGACAGGGGACTACTTTGAACACTGAAGCTTTCTTT
TRBV7-2	14	NA	NA	TRBJ1-1	CASSPKQGWDEAFF	TGTGCCAGCAGCCCCAAACAGGGCTGGGATGAAGCTTTCTTT
TRBV7-9	16	TRBD2	NA	TRBJ2-1	CASSLASGRGYNEQFF	TGTGCCAGCAGCTTAGCTAGCGGGAGGGGGTACAATGAGCAGTTCTTC
TRBV19	15	NA	NA	TRBJ1-1	CASSNGQARRTEAFF	TGTGCCAGTAGTAACGGCCAGGCCCGAAGGACTGAAGCTTTCTTT
TRBV4-1	18	TRBD2	NA	TRBJ2-1	CASSRGLAGASSYNEQFF	TGCGCCAGCAGCCGGGGACTAGCGGGGGCTAGCTCCTACAATGAGCAGTTCTTC
TRBV6-5	15	NA	NA	TRBJ2-3	CASSRRGPARNTQYF	TGTGCCAGCAGTCGGAGGGGCCCCGCCCGAAATACGCAGTATTTT
TRBV5-1	14	TRBD1	NA	TRBJ1-2	CASSPALTGNGYTF	TGCGCCAGCAGTCCAGCCCTGACAGGGAATGGCTACACCTTC
TRBV30	12	NA	few	TRBJ2-7	CARQGLSYEQYF	TGTGCACGACAGGGACTCTCCTACGAGCAGTACTTC
TRBV5-4	14	TRBD2	few	TRBJ2-7	CASSWGLARYEQYF	TGTGCCAGCAGCTGGGGACTAGCACGCTACGAGCAGTACTTC
TRBV28	15	NA	NA	TRBJ1-2	CASSSDSARIYGYTF	TGTGCCAGCAGTTCGGACAGTGCCCGAATATATGGCTACACCTTC
TRBV25-1	12	NA	NA	TRBJ1-2	CASSGQDYGYTF	TGTGCCAGCAGTGGACAGGACTATGGCTACACCTTC